The next 28 T cell receptor beta chains were all read from a single sample in a study of T cells in Graves' hyperthyroidism and ophthalmopathy. Amplification targeted TCR beta CDR3 regions from RNA transcripts. Initially, a first-round RT-PCR of the TCR CDR3 employed the HTBI primer set. One entry per CDR3 protein, called by TCRdb with MiXCR from the multiplex PCR reads. The sample yields about 300,000 distinct CDR3 sequences, approximately 18% seen once. Sequenced material: blood. The origin of the receptors is a man aged 45 to 65 with Graves' ophthalmopathy.

The chain joins TRBV18 to TRBJ1-2, with no clear D. The germline V and J ends were trimmed by 4 bases and 0 bases, with 12 bases remaining between them. The V gene's germline CDR1 is KGHSH and CDR2 LQKENI. CDR3 length: 15 amino acids. This CDR3 reads CASSQTELTNYGYTF. In DNA form, the CDR3 reads TGTGCCAGCTCACAGACCGAACTTACTAACTATGGCTACACCTTC.

The rearrangement joins TRBV29-1 to TRBJ2-2; D is unresolved. The CDR3 covers 16 residues. V was cut by 6 bases and J by 0 bases, with 17 bases left in between. Germline lookup yields CDR1 SQVTM and CDR2 ANQGSEA. Here the CDR3 reads CSVREEAGANTGELFF. The DNA of the CDR3 is TGCAGCGTACGCGAAGAGGCTGGGGCGAACACCGGGGAGCTGTTTTTT.

The chain links TRBV5-1 to TRBJ1-2, with a possible D match to TRBD1 (5 bases). Germline V lookup: CDR1 SGHRS, CDR2 YFSETQ. Trimming removed 5 bases at V and 4 bases at J, with 21 bases between. There are 16 residues in the CDR3. CDR3 bases: TGCGCCAGCAGAGCCGGGACCCCCGGGAATAGCTATGGCTACACCTTC. Residues: CASRAGTPGNSYGYTF.

This rearrangement joins TRBV20-1 to TRBJ2-7, with TRBD2 matching 13 bases. Germline CDR1 DFQATT, CDR2 SNEGSKA (reference sequence). This CDR3 has 17 residues. V shed 0 bases, J shed 7 bases, and the junction held 12 bases outside the gene matches. The CDR3 loop is CSARDNYGTSGKREQYF. In DNA form, the CDR3 reads TGCAGTGCTAGAGATAATTATGGGACTAGCGGGAAGAGGGAGCAGTACTTC.

The J gene is TRBJ2-3, the V gene TRBV5-1, with 7 positions matching TRBD2. The V gene's germline CDR1 is SGHRS and CDR2 YFSETQ. The CDR3 consists of 14 residues. V was clipped by 4 bases and J by 4 bases; unmatched bases: 6. In DNA form, the CDR3 reads TGCGCCAGCAGCCCGGGAGGTTCATCAGATACGCAGTATTTT. It translates to CASSPGGSSDTQYF.

This clonotype was picked up a small number of times. The chain couples TRBV6-1 to TRBJ2-7; 13 bases map to TRBD2. The length of the CDR3 is 16 residues. In germline, CDR1 is MNHNS, CDR2 SASEGT. Trimming took 4 bases from V and 4 from J; bases not matched to a gene: 7. CDR3: CASSAGTSGTYYEQYF. The CDR3 DNA reads TGTGCCAGCAGTGCCGGGACTAGCGGGACCTATTACGAGCAGTACTTC.

This clonotype showed up many times. The CDR3 protein is CSARDRTRSPYEQYF. CDR3 in DNA: TGCAGTGCTAGAGACCGGACAAGATCCCCGTACGAGCAGTACTTC. This rearrangement joins TRBV20-1 to TRBJ2-7; D is possibly TRBD1 (5 bases). In germline, CDR1 is DFQATT, CDR2 SNEGSKA (reference sequence). This CDR3 has 15 residues. Trimming cost V 0 bases and J 4 bases, with 16 bases left between them.

Concerning this clonotype: Mismatch with germline at one junction end may stem from a read error. The chain recombines TRBV27 with TRBJ1-1; TRBD1 aligns across 10 bases. From germline, CDR1 is MNHEY and CDR2 SMNVEV (reference sequence). The CDR3 is made up of 19 amino acids. CDR3 sequence: CASSLRSGTGVLMNTEASF. CDR3 DNA: TGTGCCAGCAGTTTACGATCCGGGACAGGGGTTTTAATGAACACTGAAGCTTCCTTT.

This clonotype was seen ten or more times. This chain joins TRBV20-1 and TRBJ2-5; 9 nucleotides align to TRBD1. Trimming cost V 6 bases and J 5 bases; bases outside gene matches: 7. Germline V gene sequence: CDR1 DFQATT, CDR2 SNEGSKA (reference sequence). This CDR3 comprises 13 residues. The CDR3 nucleotides read TGCAGTGCAAGGGACAGGGAGTGGGAGACCCAGTACTTC. It translates to CSARDREWETQYF.

This clonotype came up once. This sequence joins TRBV7-3 and TRBJ2-4; the match to TRBD2 covers 10 bases. The V and J ends lost 2 bases and 10 bases, in that order; junction bases with no gene match: 8. The CDR3 consists of 15 residues. Germline values: CDR1 SGHTA, CDR2 FQGTGA. CDR3 region: CASSLALAGVRIQYF. In nucleotides, the CDR3 is TGTGCCAGCAGCTTAGCGCTAGCGGGAGTACGGATTCAGTACTTC.

In its sample, this clonotype was seen many times. The rearrangement links TRBV20-1 to TRBJ2-1; 7 bases agree with TRBD2. The V gene's germline CDR1 is DFQATT and CDR2 SNEGSKA (reference sequence). This CDR3 is 15 amino acids long. V dropped 3 bases and J dropped 7; count of bases not matched to a gene: 12. This CDR3 is CSASDWAGEGNEQFF. CDR3 DNA: TGCAGTGCTAGTGACTGGGCGGGAGAGGGTAATGAGCAGTTCTTC.

This clonotype occurred a few times. The chain couples TRBV20-1 to TRBJ2-7; possibly TRBD1 for D (6 bases). The germline CDR1 and CDR2 sequences are DFQATT and SNEGSKA (reference sequence). V lost 1 base and J 7 bases, leaving 14 bases between the germline ends. The CDR3 length is 13 residues. In DNA, the CDR3 is TGCAGTGCTAGAGCAGACAGGCGTGGGGAGCAGTACTTC. Translated: CSARADRRGEQYF.

Notes on this clonotype: Just one base apart from a much larger clone, this may be a read error. The rearrangement links TRBV7-9 to TRBJ1-5; TRBD1 might be the D (5 bases). This CDR3 spans 14 amino acids. Germline loops: CDR1 SEHNR, CDR2 FQNEAQ (reference sequence). V was trimmed by 4 bases and J by 9 bases, leaving 16 bases between them. CDR3 sequence: CASSSDRLDPPQHF. As DNA, the CDR3 is TGTGCCAGCAGCTCCGACAGACTCGATCCGCCCCAGCATTTT.

The CDR3 region is CASSPQGTGPSYGYTF. DNA for the CDR3: TGTGCCAGCAGCCCCCAAGGCACAGGGCCTTCGTATGGCTACACCTTC. The genes are TRBV7-9 and TRBJ1-2; D might be TRBD1 (6 bases). V was shortened by 5 bases and J by 5 bases, with 21 bases between the two germline ends. CDR3 length equals 16 residues. Germline-derived CDR1 and CDR2 are SEHNR and FQNEAQ (reference sequence).

This clonotype has a handful of counts. This sequence joins TRBV27 and TRBJ2-3; 13 bases match TRBD2. From germline, CDR1 is MNHEY and CDR2 SMNVEV (reference sequence). This CDR3 is built from 16 residues. V dropped 5 bases and J dropped 5; count of bases not matched to a gene: 7. CDR3 nucleotides: TGTGCCAGCAGTCCCGGGACTAGCGGGATTCTAGATACGCAGTATTTT. Translation gives CASSPGTSGILDTQYF.

The table lists this clonotype with a few counts. The CDR3 DNA reads as TGTGCCAGCAGCCAAGGTGGGGGGGGAATGGGTCCAAGAGAGACCCAGTACTTC. Its translation: CASSQGGGGMGPRETQYF. The V call is TRBV3-1, the J call TRBJ2-5, with 7 bases lining up with TRBD2. This CDR3 has 18 residues. Germline V gives CDR1 LGHDT, CDR2 YNNKEL (reference sequence). V gave up 1 base and J gave up 4 bases; unmatched junction bases: 15.

This clonotype was counted at least ten times. The chain is built from TRBV12-3 or TRBV12-4 and TRBJ1-5, with TRBD1 matching 10 bases. This CDR3 has 15 residues. V was clipped by 2 bases and J by 5 bases; unmatched bases: 3. The CDR3 is CASSLRQGAYQPQHF. CDR3 nucleotide sequence: TGTGCCAGCAGTTTACGACAGGGGGCCTATCAGCCCCAGCATTTT.

The CDR3 reads CASSPSGQLGYTF. The CDR3 nucleotides are TGTGCCAGCAGTCCTTCGGGACAGCTTGGCTACACCTTC. The chain has TRBV28 and TRBJ1-2; 7 bases agree with TRBD1. The CDR3 covers 13 residues. V was clipped by 5 bases and J by 7 bases; unmatched bases: 7. Germline-derived CDR1 and CDR2 are MDHEN and SYDVKM.

The table lists this clonotype with a few counts. The chain couples TRBV29-1 to TRBJ2-7; D tentatively fits TRBD1 or TRBD2 (8 bases each). V was pared by 2 bases and J by 2 bases, with 28 bases between. The CDR3 totals 19 residues. The V gene's germline CDR1 is SQVTM and CDR2 ANQGSEA. DNA of the CDR3: TGCAGCGTTGAATTACAGGACAGGGCTGGGAGCGGGAGTACCTACGAGCAGTACTTC. Translated, it gives CSVELQDRAGSGSTYEQYF.

This clonotype was observed a few times. The rearrangement joins TRBV7-6 to TRBJ1-6; D gene ambiguous. The length of the CDR3 is 16 residues. Per germline, CDR1 SGHVS and CDR2 FNYEAQ. V gave up 2 bases and J gave up 4 bases, with 12 bases separating them. In DNA, the CDR3 is TGTGCCAGCAGCTTACGATCGGACGGATATAATTCACCCCTCCACTTT. Encoded protein: CASSLRSDGYNSPLHF.

This clonotype was found many times. The chain carries TRBV2 and TRBJ2-1; D is unresolved. V was pared by 3 bases and J by 4 bases, with 10 bases between. In germline, CDR1 is SNHLY, CDR2 FYNNEI. This CDR3 region has 14 residues. CDR3 sequence (DNA): TGTGCCAGCAGTGATCACGGCCTTTACAATGAGCAGTTCTTC. Its protein is CASSDHGLYNEQFF.

The J gene is TRBJ2-1, the V gene TRBV20-1, with D possibly TRBD1 on 5 matching bases. There are 18 residues in the CDR3. Germline V gives CDR1 DFQATT, CDR2 SNEGSKA (reference sequence). Trimming pared 3 bases from V and 5 bases from J, leaving 26 bases between. The CDR3 coding sequence is TGCAGTGCTAGCTCACTCCCGGCAGGGCAAGAACGGGACAATGAGCAGTTCTTC. Translated: CSASSLPAGQERDNEQFF.

This clonotype was seen ten or more times. The rearrangement links TRBV10-2 to TRBJ2-7; 9 positions match TRBD2. The CDR3 extends over 14 amino acids. Germline lookup yields CDR1 WSHSY and CDR2 SAAADI. V lost 5 bases, J lost 0 bases, and 2 bases stayed unmatched. The CDR3 DNA is TGCGCCAGCAGTAGCGGGAGGCTCTCCTACGAGCAGTACTTC. Its translation: CASSSGRLSYEQYF.

This clonotype was counted once. One junction end does not reproduce the germline sequence, and a read error may be involved. CDR3 bases: TGTGCCAGCAGGGAGGACACCGAAGCTTTCTTT. As protein: CASREDTEAFF. V is TRBV28 and J is TRBJ1-1, with TRBD1 as a possible D gene (5 bases). This CDR3 contains 11 residues. Looked up from germline, CDR1 is MDHEN and CDR2 is SYDVKM.

The gene calls are TRBV20-1 and TRBJ2-5, with no clear D. V shed 6 bases and J shed 5 bases, with 10 bases lying between them. The germline V gene has CDR1 DFQATT and CDR2 SNEGSKA (reference sequence). This CDR3 contains 11 residues. The DNA for the CDR3 is TGCAGTGCCATACCCCCCGAGACCCAGTACTTC. Amino acids: CSAIPPETQYF.

This clonotype has only a few counts. The rearrangement links TRBV20-1 to TRBJ1-5; D is uncertain. Trimming took off 4 bases at V and 6 bases at J, with 10 bases between the two ends. Germline loops: CDR1 DFQATT, CDR2 SNEGSKA (reference sequence). The length of the CDR3 is 12 residues. The CDR3 nucleotides are TGCAGTGCTACCAATTTGGGTCAGCCCCAGCATTTT. Translation: CSATNLGQPQHF.

This clonotype was recorded a few times. The chain recombines TRBV11-2 with TRBJ2-7, with 12 bases matching TRBD1. Germline V gene lookup returns CDR1 SGHAT and CDR2 FQNNGV. The CDR3 has 17 residues. The V gene end was trimmed by 5 bases and the J gene end by 4 bases; junction bases not matched to a gene: 12. The CDR3 spells CASSPGTGGAWVYEQYF. CDR3 coding DNA: TGTGCCAGCAGCCCTGGGACAGGGGGCGCATGGGTATACGAGCAGTACTTC.

This clonotype was found many times. This chain uses TRBV7-9 with TRBJ2-2; possible D gene TRBD2, 6 bases. Trimming shortened V by 4 bases and J by 3 bases, and 12 bases separated the two germline ends. The CDR3 runs 15 residues. Germline lookup yields CDR1 SEHNR and CDR2 FQNEAQ (reference sequence). The CDR3 protein is CASSSLAGYTGELFF. The CDR3 DNA reads TGTGCCAGCAGCTCTCTGGCGGGGTACACCGGGGAGCTGTTTTTT.